The TCR beta chain under discussion was sequenced for a study of shared clonotypes between healthy human individuals. The wider study: Donors, aged 18 to 49, were a couple of women and three men. Broader study findings: Donor clonotype sharing was expected to depend on sequencing depth.

The CDR3 is 14 residues long. The V gene's germline CDR1 is SEHNR and CDR2 FQNEAQ (reference sequence). The ends lost 5 bases at V and 3 bases at J; junction bases unmatched: 4. Sequencing used immunoSEQ multiplex PCR; TCRdb keeps in-frame clones, though not all of them. Of about 2.4 million clones in the sample, more than 85% were seen once. With respect to this clone: What it recognizes is unknown.

Recent acute infections and vaccinations were absent in the healthy HIV-negative adult donors. The chain is built from TRBV7-9 and TRBJ2-3, with 8 bases lining up with TRBD2. The receptor's source is a man between 18 and 29 years old in good health. Some clones in this sample may be carry-over from other donors' samples. Sequenced sample: naive CD4+ T cells from PBMCs. Noted subset: CD45RA+ positively selected. The CDR3 loop is CASSVGLATDTQYF. CDR3 nucleotides: TGTGCCAGCAGCGTTGGACTAGCTACAGATACGCAGTATTTT.